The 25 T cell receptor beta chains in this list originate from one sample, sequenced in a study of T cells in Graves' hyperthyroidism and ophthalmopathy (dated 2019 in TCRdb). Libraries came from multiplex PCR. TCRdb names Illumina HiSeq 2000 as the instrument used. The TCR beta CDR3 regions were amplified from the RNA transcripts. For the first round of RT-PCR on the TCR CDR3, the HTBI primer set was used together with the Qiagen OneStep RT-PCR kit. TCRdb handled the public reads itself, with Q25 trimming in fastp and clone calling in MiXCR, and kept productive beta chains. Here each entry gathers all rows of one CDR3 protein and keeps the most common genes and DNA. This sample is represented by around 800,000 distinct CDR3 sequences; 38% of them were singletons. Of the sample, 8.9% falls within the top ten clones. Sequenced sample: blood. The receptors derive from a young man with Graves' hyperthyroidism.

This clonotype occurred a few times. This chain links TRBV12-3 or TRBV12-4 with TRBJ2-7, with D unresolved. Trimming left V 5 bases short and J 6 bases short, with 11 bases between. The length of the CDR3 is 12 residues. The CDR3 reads CASSPNLGEQYF. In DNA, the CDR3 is TGTGCCAGCAGTCCAAACCTCGGCGAGCAGTACTTC.

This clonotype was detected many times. The CDR3, as DNA: TGTGCCAGTAGTCCCCTCTCGGGACAGGGGTTTGGGTCACCCCTCCACTTT. It translates to CASSPLSGQGFGSPLHF. The chain employs TRBV19 and TRBJ1-6, with TRBD1 matching 10 bases. From germline, CDR1 is LNHDA and CDR2 SQIVND (reference sequence). V was clipped by 5 bases and J by 10 bases; unmatched bases: 14. This CDR3 has 17 residues. The full variable domain, with the rest looked up from reference TRBV19 and TRBJ1-6, is DGGITQSPKYLFRKEGQNVTLSCEQNLNHDAMYWYRQDPGQGLRLIYYSQIVNDFQKGDIAEGYSVSREKKESFPLTVTSAQKNPTAFYLCASSPLSGQGFGSPLHFGNGTRLTVT.

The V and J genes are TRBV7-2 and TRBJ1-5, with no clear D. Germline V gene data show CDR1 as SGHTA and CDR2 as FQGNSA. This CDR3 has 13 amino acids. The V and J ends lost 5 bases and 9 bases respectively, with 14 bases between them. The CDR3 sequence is CASSIPPWGPQHF. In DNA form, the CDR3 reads TGTGCCAGCAGCATCCCCCCCTGGGGGCCCCAGCATTTT.

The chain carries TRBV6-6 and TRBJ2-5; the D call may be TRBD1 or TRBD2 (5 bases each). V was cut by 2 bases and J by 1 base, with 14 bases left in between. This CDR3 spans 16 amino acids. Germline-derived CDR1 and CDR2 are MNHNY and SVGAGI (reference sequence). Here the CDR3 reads CASSYARGMSQETQYF. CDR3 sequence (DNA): TGTGCCAGCAGTTACGCTCGGGGCATGAGCCAAGAGACCCAGTACTTC.

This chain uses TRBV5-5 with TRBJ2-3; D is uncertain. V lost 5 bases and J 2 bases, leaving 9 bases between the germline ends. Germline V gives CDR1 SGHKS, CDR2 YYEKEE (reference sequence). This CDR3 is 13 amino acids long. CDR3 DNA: TGTGCCAGCAGGGGCCCCTACACAGATACGCAGTATTTT. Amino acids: CASRGPYTDTQYF.

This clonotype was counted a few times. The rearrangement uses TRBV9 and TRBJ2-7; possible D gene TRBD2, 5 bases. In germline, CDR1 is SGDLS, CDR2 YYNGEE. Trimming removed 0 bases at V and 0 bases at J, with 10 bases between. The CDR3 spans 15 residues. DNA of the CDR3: TGTGCCAGCAGCGTAGGGGTAGGGAGCTCCTACGAGCAGTACTTC. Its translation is CASSVGVGSSYEQYF.

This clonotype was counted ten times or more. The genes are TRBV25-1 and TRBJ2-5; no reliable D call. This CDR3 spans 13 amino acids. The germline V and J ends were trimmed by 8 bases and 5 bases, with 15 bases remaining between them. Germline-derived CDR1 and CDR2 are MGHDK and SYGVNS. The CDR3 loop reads CASSFGARETQYF. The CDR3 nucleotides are TGTGCCAGCTCTTTTGGCGCTCGGGAGACCCAGTACTTC. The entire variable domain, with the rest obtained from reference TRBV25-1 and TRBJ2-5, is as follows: EADIYQTPRYLVIGTGKKITLECSQTMGHDKMYWYQQDPGMELHLIHYSYGVNSTEKGDLSSESTVSRIRTEHFPLTLESARPSHTSQYLCASSFGARETQYFGPGTRLLVL.

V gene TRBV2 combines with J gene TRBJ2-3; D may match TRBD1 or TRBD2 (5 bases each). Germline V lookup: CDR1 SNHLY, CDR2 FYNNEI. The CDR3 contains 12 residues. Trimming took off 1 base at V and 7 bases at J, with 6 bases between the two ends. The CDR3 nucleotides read TGTGCCAGCAGTGAAGGGGGACATACGCAGTATTTT. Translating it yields CASSEGGHTQYF. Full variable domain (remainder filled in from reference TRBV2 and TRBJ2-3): EPEVTQTPSHQVTQMGQEVILRCVPISNHLYFYWYRQILGQKVEFLVSFYNNEISEKSEIFDDQFSVERPDGSNFTLKIRSTKLEDSAMYFCASSEGGHTQYFGPGTRLTVL.

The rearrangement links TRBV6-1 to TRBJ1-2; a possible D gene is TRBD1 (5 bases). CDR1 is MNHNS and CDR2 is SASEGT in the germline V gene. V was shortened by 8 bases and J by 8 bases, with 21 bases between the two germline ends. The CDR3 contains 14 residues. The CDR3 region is CASGTEAYRSGYTF. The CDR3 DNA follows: TGTGCCAGCGGGACGGAGGCGTATCGGTCAGGCTACACCTTC.

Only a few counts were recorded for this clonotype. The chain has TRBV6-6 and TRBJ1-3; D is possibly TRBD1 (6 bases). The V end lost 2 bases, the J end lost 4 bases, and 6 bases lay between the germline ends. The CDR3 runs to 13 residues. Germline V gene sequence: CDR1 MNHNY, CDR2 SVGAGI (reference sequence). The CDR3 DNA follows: TGTGCCAGCAGTTACGGGACAGGAAACACCATATATTTT. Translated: CASSYGTGNTIYF.

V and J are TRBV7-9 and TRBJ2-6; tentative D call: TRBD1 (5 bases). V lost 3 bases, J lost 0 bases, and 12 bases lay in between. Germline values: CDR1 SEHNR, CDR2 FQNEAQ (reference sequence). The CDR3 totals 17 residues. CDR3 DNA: TGTGCCAGCAGCTTGTGGTGGGGCCCCTCTGGGGCCAACGTCCTGACTTTC. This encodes CASSLWWGPSGANVLTF.

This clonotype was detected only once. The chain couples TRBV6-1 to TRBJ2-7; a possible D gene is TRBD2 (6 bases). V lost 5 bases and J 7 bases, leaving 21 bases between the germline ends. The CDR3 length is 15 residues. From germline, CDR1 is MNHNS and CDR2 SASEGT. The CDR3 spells CASSSHLGDAGEQYF. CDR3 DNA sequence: TGTGCCAGCAGTTCCCACCTGGGGGACGCGGGGGAGCAGTACTTC.

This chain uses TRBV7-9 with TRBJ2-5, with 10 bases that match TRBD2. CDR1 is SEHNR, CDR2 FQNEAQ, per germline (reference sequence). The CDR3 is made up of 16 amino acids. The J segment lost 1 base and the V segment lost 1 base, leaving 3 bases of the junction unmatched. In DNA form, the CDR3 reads TGTGCCAGCAGCTTAGGGACTAGCGGCCTCCAAGAGACCCAGTACTTC. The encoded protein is CASSLGTSGLQETQYF.

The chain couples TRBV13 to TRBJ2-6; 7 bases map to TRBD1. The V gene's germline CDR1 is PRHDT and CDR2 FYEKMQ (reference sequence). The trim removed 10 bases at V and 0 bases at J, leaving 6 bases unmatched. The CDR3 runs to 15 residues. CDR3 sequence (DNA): TGTGCCACGGGACAGACAAACTCTGGGGCCAACGTCCTGACTTTC. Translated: CATGQTNSGANVLTF.

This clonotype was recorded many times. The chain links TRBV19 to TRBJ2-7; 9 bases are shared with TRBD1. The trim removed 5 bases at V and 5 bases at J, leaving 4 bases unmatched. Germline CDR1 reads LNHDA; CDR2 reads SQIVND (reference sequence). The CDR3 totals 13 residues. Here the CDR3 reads CASSAGTGNEQYF. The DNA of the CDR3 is TGTGCCAGTAGTGCTGGGACAGGGAACGAGCAGTACTTC.

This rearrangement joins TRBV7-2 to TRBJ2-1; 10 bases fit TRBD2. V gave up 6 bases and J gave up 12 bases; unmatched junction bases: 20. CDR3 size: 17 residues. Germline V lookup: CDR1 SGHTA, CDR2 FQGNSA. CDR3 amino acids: CASRRGLAESYNERQFF. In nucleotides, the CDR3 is TGTGCCAGCAGACGCGGACTAGCGGAGTCCTACAATGAGCGGCAGTTCTTC.

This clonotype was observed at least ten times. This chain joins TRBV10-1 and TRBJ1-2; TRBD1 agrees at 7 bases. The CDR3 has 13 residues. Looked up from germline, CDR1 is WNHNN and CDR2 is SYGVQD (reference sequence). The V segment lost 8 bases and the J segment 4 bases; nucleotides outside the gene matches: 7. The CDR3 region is CASSQGILYGYTF. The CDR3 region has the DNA TGCGCCAGCTCACAGGGGATCCTCTATGGCTACACCTTC.

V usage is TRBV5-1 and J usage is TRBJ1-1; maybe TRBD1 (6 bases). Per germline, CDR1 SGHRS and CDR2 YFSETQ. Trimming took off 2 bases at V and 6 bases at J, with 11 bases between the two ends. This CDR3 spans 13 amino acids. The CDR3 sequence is CASSFTGFAEAFF. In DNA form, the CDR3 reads TGCGCCAGCAGCTTTACAGGGTTCGCTGAAGCTTTCTTT.

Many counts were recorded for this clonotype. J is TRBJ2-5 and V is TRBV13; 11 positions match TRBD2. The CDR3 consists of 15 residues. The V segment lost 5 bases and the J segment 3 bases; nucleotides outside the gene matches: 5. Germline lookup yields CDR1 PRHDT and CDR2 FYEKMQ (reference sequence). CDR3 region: CASSDLAGGEETQYF. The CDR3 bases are TGTGCCAGCAGCGATCTAGCGGGAGGCGAAGAGACCCAGTACTTC.

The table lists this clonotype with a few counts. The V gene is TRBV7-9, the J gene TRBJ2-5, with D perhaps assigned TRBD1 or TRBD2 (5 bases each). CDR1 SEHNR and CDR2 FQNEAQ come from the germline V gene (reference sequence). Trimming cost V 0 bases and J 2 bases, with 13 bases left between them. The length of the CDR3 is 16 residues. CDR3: CASSLALGDGQETQYF. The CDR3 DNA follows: TGTGCCAGCAGCTTAGCGCTAGGGGACGGACAAGAGACCCAGTACTTC.

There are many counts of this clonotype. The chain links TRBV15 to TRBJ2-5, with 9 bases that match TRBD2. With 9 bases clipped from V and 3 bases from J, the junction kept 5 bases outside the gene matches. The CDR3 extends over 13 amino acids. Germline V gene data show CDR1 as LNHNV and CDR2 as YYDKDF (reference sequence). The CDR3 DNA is TGTGCCACTCTGCGGGGGGGAGAAGAGACCCAGTACTTC. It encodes CATLRGGEETQYF.

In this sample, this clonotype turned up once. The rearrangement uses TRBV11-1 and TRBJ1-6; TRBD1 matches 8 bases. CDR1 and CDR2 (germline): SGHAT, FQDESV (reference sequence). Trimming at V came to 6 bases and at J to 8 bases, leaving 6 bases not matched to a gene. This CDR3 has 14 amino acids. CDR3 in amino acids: CASRPTGADSPLHF. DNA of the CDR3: TGTGCCAGCAGACCGACAGGGGCAGATTCACCCCTCCACTTT.

CDR3: CASSAGGRTQYF. CDR3 coding DNA: TGTGCCAGCAGTGCAGGGGGACGGACCCAGTACTTC. The chain uses TRBV12-3 or TRBV12-4 and TRBJ2-5; 7 bases are shared with TRBD1. J lost 7 bases, V lost 5 bases, and 4 bases had no gene match. The CDR3 has 12 residues.

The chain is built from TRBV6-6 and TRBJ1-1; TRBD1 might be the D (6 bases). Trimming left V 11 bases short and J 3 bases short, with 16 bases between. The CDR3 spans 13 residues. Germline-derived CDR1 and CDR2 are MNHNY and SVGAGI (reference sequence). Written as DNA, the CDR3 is TGTGCCTCCCAGGGGTACAGGTACACTGAAGCTTTCTTT. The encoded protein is CASQGYRYTEAFF.

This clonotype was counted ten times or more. This chain's CDR3 is CATSRDPGITQETQYF. CDR3 DNA: TGTGCCACCAGCAGAGATCCGGGGATAACCCAAGAGACCCAGTACTTC. This chain connects TRBV15 to TRBJ2-5, with D perhaps TRBD2 (5 bases). Germline values: CDR1 LNHNV, CDR2 YYDKDF (reference sequence). The V and J ends lost 0 bases and 1 base respectively, with 12 bases between them. This CDR3 is 16 amino acids long.